This passage covers 18 T cell receptor beta chains from one sample sequenced in a study of CD8 T cells in ankylosing spondylitis. TCRdb reanalysed the 5' RACE reads using MiXCR and keeps one entry per CDR3 protein. The sample contains a few hundred thousand distinct CDR3 sequences, 11% of which appear only once. Sequencing was performed on blood, either unsorted or a sorted T cell fraction (not recorded which). The receptors originated from a female donor with ankylosing spondylitis or in good health (not recorded which).

This clonotype was seen repeatedly, ten times or more. J is TRBJ2-1 and V is TRBV5-1, with a tentative D call TRBD2 (5 bases). CDR1 and CDR2 from the germline V gene are SGHRS and YFSETQ. Trimming cost V 2 bases and J 6 bases, with 15 bases left between them. This CDR3 contains 15 residues. The CDR3 loop is CASSLRSGIFNEQFF. For the CDR3, the DNA is TGCGCCAGCAGCTTAAGGTCGGGGATTTTCAATGAGCAGTTCTTC.

The chain uses TRBV3-1 and TRBJ2-2; TRBD1 agrees at 8 bases. Germline V lookup: CDR1 LGHDT, CDR2 YNNKEL (reference sequence). The CDR3 length is 15 residues. V was clipped by 5 bases and J by 6 bases; unmatched bases: 8. The CDR3 protein is CASSALPQGAGELFF. In DNA, the CDR3 is TGTGCCAGCAGCGCCCTACCACAGGGGGCCGGGGAGCTGTTTTTT.

This clonotype was seen at least ten times. This chain connects TRBV18 to TRBJ2-6; a possible D gene is TRBD2 (6 bases). The V gene lost 7 bases and the J gene lost 2 bases, with 9 bases spanning the gap. The CDR3 is 14 residues long. Germline assignment: CDR1 KGHSH and CDR2 LQKENI. For the CDR3, the DNA is TGTGCCAGCTTCACGGGGGCTGGGGCCAACGTCCTGACTTTC. Amino acid sequence: CASFTGAGANVLTF.

At least ten counts were recorded for this clonotype. The V gene is TRBV10-3, the J gene TRBJ1-3; 7 nucleotides line up with TRBD1. The CDR3 totals 15 residues. Losses at the gene ends were 6 bases for V and 1 base for J; bases not matched to a gene: 6. Germline V gives CDR1 ENHRY, CDR2 SYGVKD. This CDR3 is CAIREKDRSGNTIYF. DNA of the CDR3: TGTGCCATCAGAGAAAAGGACAGGTCTGGAAACACCATATATTTT.

This clonotype came up a few times. The chain recombines TRBV15 with TRBJ1-6; TRBD1 aligns across 7 bases. CDR1 is LNHNV and CDR2 is YYDKDF in the germline V gene (reference sequence). The junction had 18 bases not matched to a gene; V was cut back by 3 bases and J by 7 bases. The CDR3 runs 19 residues. CDR3 amino acids: CATSRIRGLGGGKNSPLHF. CDR3 nucleotide sequence: TGTGCCACCAGCAGGATTCGGGGGTTAGGGGGCGGAAAAAATTCACCCCTCCACTTT.

This clonotype has a handful of counts. The chain joins TRBV6-1 to TRBJ1-2; 9 nucleotides align to TRBD1. Germline V gives CDR1 MNHNS, CDR2 SASEGT. V lost 6 bases and J lost 4; bases outside the gene matches: 9. This CDR3 is 15 amino acids long. The CDR3 bases are TGTGCCAGCAGGACTACAGGGGGCTATGGCTATGGCTACACCTTC. It yields the protein CASRTTGGYGYGYTF.

In its sample, this clonotype was seen many times. The chain combines TRBV15 with TRBJ1-3; unclear D gene. CDR3 size: 11 residues. V lost 8 bases to trimming and J lost 6 bases, with 8 bases between them. CDR1 is LNHNV and CDR2 is YYDKDF in the germline V gene (reference sequence). CDR3 in amino acids: CATRLENTIYF. In nucleotides, the CDR3 is TGTGCCACCCGCCTTGAAAACACCATATATTTT.

This clonotype was found a few times. The chain recombines TRBV5-1 with TRBJ2-5; 9 positions match TRBD1. The V gene's germline CDR1 is SGHRS and CDR2 YFSETQ. J was trimmed by 5 bases and V by 4 bases; bases with no gene match: 6. This CDR3 has 14 amino acids. The CDR3 nucleotides are TGCGCCAGCAGCCTCCGGGACAGGGACGAGACCCAGTACTTC. The encoded protein is CASSLRDRDETQYF.

This clonotype was detected ten times or more. The rearrangement joins TRBV20-1 to TRBJ1-2; D is perhaps TRBD1 (6 bases). The ends were cut back, 5 bases at V and 8 bases at J, with 15 bases in the middle. The CDR3 has 12 amino acids. The V gene's germline CDR1 is DFQATT and CDR2 SNEGSKA (reference sequence). CDR3 nucleotide sequence: TGCAGTGCTCCCAGGGGCCCTCTCGGCTACACCTTC. Its translation: CSAPRGPLGYTF.

This clonotype was detected ten times or more. The chain recombines TRBV5-1 with TRBJ2-3; no clear D. CDR3 size: 11 residues. Germline assignment: CDR1 SGHRS and CDR2 YFSETQ. V shed 4 bases and J shed 3 bases, with 3 bases lying between them. This CDR3 is CASSNTDTQYF. For the CDR3, the DNA is TGCGCCAGCAGCAATACAGATACGCAGTATTTT.

The table lists this clonotype with many counts. The V and J genes are TRBV10-3 and TRBJ2-3; unclear D gene. The V gene lost 4 bases and the J gene lost 0 bases, with 11 bases spanning the gap. CDR1 and CDR2 (germline): ENHRY, SYGVKD. CDR3 size: 15 residues. The CDR3 coding sequence is TGTGCCATCAGTGGCAGCCGGCCAAGCACAGATACGCAGTATTTT. This sequence encodes CAISGSRPSTDTQYF.

The sample holds one count of this clonotype. A much larger clonotype is one base distant, so this may be a read error. This chain joins TRBV19 and TRBJ2-1; D call uncertain. The CDR3 runs to 15 residues. V gave up 3 bases and J gave up 4 bases, with 13 bases separating them. From germline, CDR1 is LNHDA and CDR2 SQIVND (reference sequence). The CDR3 loop reads CASSISGSLYNEQFF. The CDR3 DNA reads as TGTGCCAGTAGTATCTCCGGGTCACTTTACAATGAGCAGTTCTTC.

This clonotype was seen at least ten times. The rearrangement links TRBV6-1 to TRBJ1-2, with D perhaps matching TRBD1 (5 bases). Germline V CDR1 and CDR2: MNHNS, SASEGT. V was clipped by 2 bases and J by 4 bases, with 11 bases between them. This CDR3 comprises 14 residues. The CDR3 is CASSEFDSPYGYTF. The DNA of the CDR3 is TGTGCCAGCAGTGAATTTGACAGCCCCTATGGCTACACCTTC.

The chain employs TRBV9 and TRBJ2-1; 9 bases line up with TRBD1. The CDR3 is 14 amino acids. Germline CDR1 reads SGDLS; CDR2 reads YYNGEE. Trimming took 3 bases from V and 6 from J; bases not matched to a gene: 4. CDR3 DNA: TGTGCCAGCAGCGCAGAGACAGGGGGCAATGAGCAGTTCTTC. This codes for CASSAETGGNEQFF.

This clonotype was recorded many times. The J gene is TRBJ1-3, the V gene TRBV15; a weak D match, TRBD1 (6 bases). Germline values: CDR1 LNHNV, CDR2 YYDKDF (reference sequence). The ends were cut back, 7 bases at V and 1 base at J, with 14 bases in the middle. CDR3 length: 15 residues. The CDR3 loop reads CATKLGGQSGNTIYF. CDR3 in DNA: TGTGCCACCAAACTTGGAGGACAGTCTGGAAACACCATATATTTT. Full variable domain (remainder filled in from reference TRBV15 and TRBJ1-3): DAMVIQNPRYQVTQFGKPVTLSCSQTLNHNVMYWYQQKSSQAPKLLFHYYDKDFNNEADTPDNFQSRRPNTSFCFLDIRSPGLGDTAMYLCATKLGGQSGNTIYFGEGSWLTVV.

J is TRBJ2-1 and V is TRBV12-3 or TRBV12-4; possibly TRBD2 for D (5 bases). The CDR3 extends over 16 amino acids. V was shortened by 2 bases and J by 3 bases, with 14 bases between the two germline ends. The CDR3 DNA is TGTGCCAGCAGTTTAAGGAAGCGGACCCGCTACAATGAGCAGTTCTTC. Its translation: CASSLRKRTRYNEQFF.

There are a few counts of this clonotype. The CDR3 spells CASSQEGAGWMTETQYF. Here the CDR3 DNA reads TGTGCCAGCAGCCAAGAAGGGGCAGGGTGGATGACAGAGACCCAGTACTTC. The rearrangement uses TRBV3-1 and TRBJ2-5; perhaps TRBD1 as D (5 bases). CDR3 size: 17 residues. V gave up 0 bases and J gave up 4 bases, with 18 bases separating them. CDR1 and CDR2 from the germline V gene are LGHDT and YNNKEL (reference sequence).

This clonotype was counted at least ten times. The junction shows a germline mismatch at one end, possibly a read error. The V gene is TRBV7-9, the J gene TRBJ2-7; D remains unclear. Germline values: CDR1 SEHNR, CDR2 FQNEAQ (reference sequence). The CDR3 is made up of 12 amino acids. The CDR3 DNA sequence: TGTGCCAGCAGCTTAGCCTCCTTCGAGCAGTACTTC. This gives the protein CASSLASFEQYF.